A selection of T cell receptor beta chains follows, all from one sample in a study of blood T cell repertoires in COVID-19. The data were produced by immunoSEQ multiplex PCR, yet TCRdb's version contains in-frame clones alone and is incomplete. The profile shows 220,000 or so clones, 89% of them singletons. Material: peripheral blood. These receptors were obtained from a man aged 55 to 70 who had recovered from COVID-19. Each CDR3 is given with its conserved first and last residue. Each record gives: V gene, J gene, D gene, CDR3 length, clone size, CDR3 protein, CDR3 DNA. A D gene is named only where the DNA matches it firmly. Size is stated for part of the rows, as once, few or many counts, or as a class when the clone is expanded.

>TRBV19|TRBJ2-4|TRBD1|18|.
CASSTYPGTGRIQDIQYF
TGTGCCAGTAGTACCTATCCCGGGACAGGGAGAATACAGGACATTCAGTACTTC
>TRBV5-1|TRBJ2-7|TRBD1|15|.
CASSLGGTGIYEQYF
TGCGCCAGCAGCTTGGGGGGGACAGGGATCTACGAGCAGTACTTC
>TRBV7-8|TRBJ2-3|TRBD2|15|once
CASSRWTSGGDTQYF
TGTGCCAGCAGCCGATGGACTAGCGGGGGCGATACGCAGTATTTT
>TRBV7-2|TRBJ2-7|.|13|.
CASSLARDSEQYF
TGTGCCAGCAGCTTAGCGAGAGATAGCGAGCAGTACTTC
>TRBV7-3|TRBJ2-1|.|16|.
CASSLRGGTNYNEQFF
TGTGCCAGCAGCTTACGAGGCGGGACGAACTACAATGAGCAGTTCTTC
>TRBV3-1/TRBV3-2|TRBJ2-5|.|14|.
CASSQVQNQETQYF
TGTGCCAGCAGCCAAGTTCAGAACCAAGAGACCCAGTACTTC
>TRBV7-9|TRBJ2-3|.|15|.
CASSLRQWLGDTQYF
TGTGCCAGCAGCTTAAGACAGTGGCTCGGAGATACGCAGTATTTT
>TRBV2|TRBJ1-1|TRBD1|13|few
CASTGASNTEAFF
TGTGCCAGTACAGGGGCCTCGAACACTGAAGCTTTCTTT
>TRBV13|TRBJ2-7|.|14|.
CASSLEGGSYEQYF
TGTGCCAGCAGCTTAGAAGGGGGCTCCTACGAGCAGTACTTC
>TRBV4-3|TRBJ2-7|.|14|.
CASSERIPSYEQYF
TGCGCCAGCAGTGAGAGAATACCGTCCTACGAGCAGTACTTC
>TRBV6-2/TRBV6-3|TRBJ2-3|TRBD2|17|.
CASSYWYSSGSLDTQYF
TGTGCCAGCAGTTACTGGTACTCTAGCGGGAGCTTAGATACGCAGTATTTT
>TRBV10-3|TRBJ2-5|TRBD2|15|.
CATTGTSGRGETQYF
TGTGCCACCACCGGGACTAGCGGGAGGGGGGAGACCCAGTACTTC
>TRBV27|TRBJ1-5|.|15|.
CASSLRGSSNQPQHF
TGTGCCAGCAGTTTACGGGGGTCCAGCAATCAGCCCCAGCATTTT
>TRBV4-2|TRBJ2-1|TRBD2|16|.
CASSQDHSGRGNEQFF
TGTGCCAGCAGCCAAGACCATAGCGGGAGGGGTAATGAGCAGTTCTTC
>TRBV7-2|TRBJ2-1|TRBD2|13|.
CASSLVREGEQFF
TGTGCCAGCAGCTTAGTACGGGAGGGTGAGCAGTTCTTC
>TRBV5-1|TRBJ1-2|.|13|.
CASRTEESSGYTF
TGCGCCAGCCGCACTGAGGAAAGCTCTGGCTACACCTTC
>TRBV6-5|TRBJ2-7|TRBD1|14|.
CASSYRGQGYEQYF
TGTGCCAGCAGTTATAGGGGGCAGGGCTACGAGCAGTACTTC
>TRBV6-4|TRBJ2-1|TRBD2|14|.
CASRESGDGNEQFF
TGTGCCAGCAGGGAGAGCGGGGATGGGAATGAGCAGTTCTTC
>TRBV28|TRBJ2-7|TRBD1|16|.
CASSQPAKNRGHEQYF
TGTGCCAGCAGCCAACCCGCCAAGAACAGGGGCCACGAGCAGTACTTC
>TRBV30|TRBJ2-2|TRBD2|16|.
CALQNRGGARTGELFF
TGTGCCCTTCAGAACCGGGGGGGCGCAAGGACCGGGGAGCTGTTTTTT
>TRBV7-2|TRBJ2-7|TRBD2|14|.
CASSSLAGGGEQYF
TGTGCCAGCAGCTCATTAGCGGGAGGCGGCGAGCAGTACTTC
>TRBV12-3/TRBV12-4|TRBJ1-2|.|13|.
CASTGRGGYGYTF
TGTGCCAGCACGGGGAGGGGTGGGTATGGCTACACCTTC
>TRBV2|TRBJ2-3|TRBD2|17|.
CASRKLLAGAHTDTQYF
TGTGCCAGCAGGAAGTTACTAGCGGGGGCCCACACAGATACGCAGTATTTT
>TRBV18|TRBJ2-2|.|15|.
CASSPDRINTGELFF
TGTGCCAGCTCCCCCGACAGGATTAACACCGGGGAGCTGTTTTTT
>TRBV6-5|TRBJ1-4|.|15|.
CASSYSQGVGEKLFF
TGTGCCAGCAGTTACTCGCAAGGGGTGGGAGAAAAACTGTTTTTT
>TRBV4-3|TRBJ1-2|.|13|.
CASSQDLNYGYTF
TGCGCCAGCAGCCAAGATCTGAACTATGGCTACACCTTC
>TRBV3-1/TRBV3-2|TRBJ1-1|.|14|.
CASSNRDNHLEAFF
TGTGCCAGCAGCAACCGGGACAACCATCTCGAAGCTTTCTTT
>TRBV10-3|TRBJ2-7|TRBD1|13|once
CATRTGGGDEQYF
TGTGCCACTCGGACAGGGGGCGGAGACGAGCAGTACTTC
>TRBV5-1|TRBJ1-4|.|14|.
CASSSGDGNEKLFF
TGCGCCAGCAGCTCGGGGGACGGTAATGAAAAACTGTTTTTT
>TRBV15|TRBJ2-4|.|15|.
CATSRAPEPGYIQYF
TGTGCCACCAGCAGAGCTCCGGAACCGGGATACATTCAGTACTTC
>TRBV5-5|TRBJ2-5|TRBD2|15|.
CASRRGLAGGETQYF
TGTGCCAGCAGGCGGGGACTAGCGGGGGGAGAGACCCAGTACTTC
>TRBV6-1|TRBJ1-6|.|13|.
CASSEIDNSPLHF
TGTGCCAGCAGTGAAATAGATAATTCACCCCTCCACTTT
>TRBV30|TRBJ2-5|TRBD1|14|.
CAWSGPGGMETQYF
TGTGCCTGGAGTGGCCCAGGGGGCATGGAGACCCAGTACTTC
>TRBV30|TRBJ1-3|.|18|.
CAWTPLGQKLLSGNTIYF
TGTGCCTGGACCCCGCTGGGGCAGAAGCTACTATCTGGAAACACCATATATTTT
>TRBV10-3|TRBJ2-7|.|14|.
CAISSTGSSYEQYF
TGTGCCATCAGTTCAACGGGTAGCTCCTACGAGCAGTACTTC
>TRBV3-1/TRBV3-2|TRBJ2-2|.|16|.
CASSSTGYRLTGELFF
TGTGCCAGCAGCAGTACAGGCTATAGGTTGACCGGGGAGCTGTTTTTT
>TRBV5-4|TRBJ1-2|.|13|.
CASSSPGVYGYTF
TGTGCCAGCAGTTCCCCCGGGGTCTATGGCTACACCTTC
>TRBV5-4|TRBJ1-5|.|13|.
CASSIQGNQPQHF
TGTGCCAGCAGCATACAGGGCAATCAGCCCCAGCATTTT
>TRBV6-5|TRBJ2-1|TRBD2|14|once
CASSPRLANNEQFF
TGTGCCAGCAGTCCGCGACTAGCGAACAATGAGCAGTTCTTC
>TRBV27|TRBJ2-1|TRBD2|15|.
CASSLGTSDYNEQFF
TGTGCCAGCAGTTTAGGGACTAGCGACTACAATGAGCAGTTCTTC
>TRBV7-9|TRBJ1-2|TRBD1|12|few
CASSRDSYGYTF
TGTGCCAGCAGCCGGGACAGCTATGGCTACACCTTC
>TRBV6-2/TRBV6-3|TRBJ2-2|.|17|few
CASSYSQTGRVTGELFF
TGTGCCAGCAGTTACTCGCAGACAGGACGGGTCACCGGGGAGCTGTTTTTT
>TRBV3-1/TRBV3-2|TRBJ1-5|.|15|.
CASSQGPSGNQPQHF
TGTGCCAGCAGCCAAGGGCCTAGTGGCAATCAGCCCCAGCATTTT
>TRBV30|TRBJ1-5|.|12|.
CAWSGGNQPQHF
TGTGCCTGGAGTGGAGGCAATCAGCCCCAGCATTTT
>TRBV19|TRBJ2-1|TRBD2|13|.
CASSMRGRDEQFF
TGTGCCAGTAGTATGCGGGGGAGGGACGAGCAGTTCTTC
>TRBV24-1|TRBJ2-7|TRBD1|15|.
CATSDRTGGSYEQYF
TGTGCCACCAGTGACCGGACAGGGGGCTCCTACGAGCAGTACTTC
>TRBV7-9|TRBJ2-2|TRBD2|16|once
CASSYTSGGFTGELFF
TGTGCCAGCAGCTATACTAGCGGGGGGTTCACCGGGGAGCTGTTTTTT
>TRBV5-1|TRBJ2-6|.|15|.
CASSPLLSGANVLTF
TGCGCCAGCAGCCCCCTACTCTCTGGGGCCAACGTCCTGACTTTC
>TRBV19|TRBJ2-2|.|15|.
CASSNYAGATGELFF
TGTGCCAGTAGTAATTATGCAGGGGCCACCGGGGAGCTGTTTTTT
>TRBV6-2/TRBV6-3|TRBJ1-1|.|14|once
CASSTVEGGTEAFF
TGTGCCAGCAGCACGGTAGAGGGGGGGACTGAAGCTTTCTTT
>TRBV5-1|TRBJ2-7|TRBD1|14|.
CASSRDSNSYEQYF
TGCGCCAGCAGCCGGGACAGCAACTCCTACGAGCAGTACTTC